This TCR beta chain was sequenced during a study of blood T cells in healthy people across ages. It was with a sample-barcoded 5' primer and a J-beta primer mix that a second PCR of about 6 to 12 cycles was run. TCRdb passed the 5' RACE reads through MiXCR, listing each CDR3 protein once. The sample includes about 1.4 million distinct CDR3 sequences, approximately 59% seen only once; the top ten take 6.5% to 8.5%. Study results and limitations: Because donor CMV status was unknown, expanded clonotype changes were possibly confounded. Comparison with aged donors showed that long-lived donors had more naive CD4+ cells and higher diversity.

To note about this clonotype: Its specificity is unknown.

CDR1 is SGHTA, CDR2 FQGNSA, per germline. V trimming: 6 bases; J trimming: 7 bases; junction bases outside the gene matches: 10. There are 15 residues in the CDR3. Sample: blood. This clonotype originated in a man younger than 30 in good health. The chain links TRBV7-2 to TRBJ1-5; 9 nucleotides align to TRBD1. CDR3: CASRSDRGGRQPQHF. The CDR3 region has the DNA TGTGCCAGCAGATCCGACAGGGGGGGTCGACAGCCCCAGCATTTT.